The present T cell receptor beta chain was sequenced within a study of shared clonotypes between healthy human individuals. Study background: With ages of 18 to 49, the donors were two women and a few men. The study's findings and limits: The sharing of about 5% of naive CD4 clonotypes was seen across several donors. The donor pool, a small one, limited the genetic and exposure-history diversity represented.

Assay used: immunoSEQ multiplex PCR; TCRdb lists only in-frame clones, some missing. The sample holds over a million clones; roughly 96% are singletons and the top ten take over 1%. Points on this clone: Antigen unknown.

The CDR3 contains 15 residues. The J segment lost 3 bases and the V segment lost 0 bases, leaving 0 bases of the junction unmatched. The V gene's germline CDR1 is KGHSH and CDR2 LQKENI. The sample taken for sequencing was naive CD4+ T cells sorted from blood. Specified subset: CD45RA+ positively selected. The genes are TRBV18 and TRBJ2-7; 12 bases map to TRBD2. This TCR was sampled from a man under 40 in good health. The CDR3 is CASSPPTSGSYEQYF. Here the CDR3 DNA reads TGTGCCAGCTCACCACCGACTAGCGGGAGCTACGAGCAGTACTTC.